The 3 T cell receptor beta chains in this list originate from one sample, sequenced in a study of T-cell reconstitution after alpha-beta-depleted transplantation in children. The TCRbeta library was prepared with unique molecular identifiers. TCRdb processed the PCR reads anew with MiXCR; each CDR3 protein has one entry. The data show about 980,000 distinct CDR3 sequences, around 30% seen once. The sequences come from PBMCs, mostly from graft donor cells, collected 360 days after TCRalphabeta/CD19-depleted stem cell transplant. The receptors derive from a boy younger than two who had a stem cell transplant for SCID, so the T cells may come from the graft donor.

The rearrangement joins TRBV11-2 to TRBJ2-4; no clear D gene. The CDR3 has 14 residues. Trimming took off 3 bases at V and 9 bases at J, with 15 bases between the two ends. Germline V gene data show CDR1 as SGHAT and CDR2 as FQNNGV. The CDR3 bases are TGTGCCAGCAGCTTCCCCGGTTCAATGAGCATTCAGTACTTC. Encoded protein: CASSFPGSMSIQYF.

The gene calls are TRBV28 and TRBJ2-7, with D possibly TRBD1 on 5 matching bases. The CDR3 totals 15 residues. CDR1 and CDR2 (germline): MDHEN, SYDVKM. V shed 6 bases and J shed 4 bases, with 19 bases lying between them. CDR3 DNA: TGTGCCAGCAGCTTCACAGGAATTCTTGGTTACGAGCAGTACTTC. As protein: CASSFTGILGYEQYF.

This clonotype was found a few times. The chain recombines TRBV3-1 with TRBJ2-3; TRBD1 matches at 7 bases. Germline loops: CDR1 LGHDT, CDR2 YNNKEL (reference sequence). The V and J ends lost 1 base and 2 bases, in that order; junction bases with no gene match: 15. This CDR3 region has 19 residues. CDR3 DNA: TGTGCCAGCAGCCAAGTACTACAGGGGTGGGTAAGACCCACAGATACGCAGTATTTT. Protein product: CASSQVLQGWVRPTDTQYF.